These 14 T cell receptor beta chains originate from one sample sequenced in a study of identical twins. Each CDR3 protein is one row after TCRdb ran MiXCR on the 5' RACE reads. The sample has 1.5 million to 2 million distinct CDR3 sequences; roughly 35% are singletons. Material: cord blood. The origin of the receptors is a newborn girl in good health.

The chain has TRBV4-1 and TRBJ1-2, with D unresolved. Germline V lookup: CDR1 MGHRA, CDR2 YSYEKL. The length of the CDR3 is 14 residues. Trimming left V 0 bases short and J 0 bases short, with 5 bases between. The CDR3 here is CASSQDYPNYGYTF. The CDR3 DNA sequence: TGCGCCAGCAGCCAAGATTATCCTAACTATGGCTACACCTTC.

The genes are TRBV2 and TRBJ2-3; the match to TRBD2 covers 9 bases. In germline, CDR1 is SNHLY, CDR2 FYNNEI. This CDR3 comprises 16 residues. V was pared by 3 bases and J by 2 bases, with 6 bases of the junction left unmatched. The CDR3 sequence is CASSDVGGGVTDTQYF. The CDR3 bases are TGTGCCAGCAGTGATGTGGGCGGGGGGGTCACAGATACGCAGTATTTT.

The genes are TRBV12-3 or TRBV12-4 and TRBJ2-1, with 8 bases that match TRBD2. The end of the DNA aligns better with TRBJ2-7, so the J call may be wrong. The CDR3 totals 14 residues. CDR3 residues: CASGLSGASNEQYF. DNA for the CDR3: TGTGCCAGCGGCCTTAGCGGGGCCAGCAATGAGCAGTACTTC.

In this sample, this clonotype turned up a few times. The rearrangement uses TRBV6-5 and TRBJ1-4; 7 bases are shared with TRBD1. Losses at the gene ends were 7 bases for V and 0 bases for J; bases not matched to a gene: 5. The CDR3 extends over 15 amino acids. Germline CDR1 is MNHEY and CDR2 is SVGAGI. CDR3 loop: CASKPGQATNEKLFF. The CDR3 nucleotides are TGTGCCAGCAAACCAGGACAGGCAACTAATGAAAAACTGTTTTTT.

The rearrangement joins TRBV12-3 or TRBV12-4 to TRBJ1-6, with D possibly being TRBD1 (6 bases). The CDR3 is made up of 17 amino acids. The ends were cut back, 5 bases at V and 5 bases at J, with 19 bases in the middle. CDR3 bases: TGTGCCAGCAGTCCTGCCGGGGGCAGGGGCGATAATTCACCCCTCCACTTT. This codes for CASSPAGGRGDNSPLHF.

This clonotype came up a few times. This rearrangement joins TRBV2 to TRBJ2-3; 7 positions agree with TRBD1. V dropped 4 bases and J dropped 1; count of bases not matched to a gene: 5. The CDR3 contains 15 residues. Looked up from germline, CDR1 is SNHLY and CDR2 is FYNNEI. The CDR3 nucleotides read TGTGCCAGCAGTGTGGGACAGATGGGCACAGATACGCAGTATTTT. Translating gives CASSVGQMGTDTQYF.

This clonotype was seen more than once but under ten times. This chain uses TRBV7-9 with TRBJ2-3; 7 bases align to TRBD1. Germline V gene data show CDR1 as SEHNR and CDR2 as FQNEAQ (reference sequence). The J segment lost 4 bases and the V segment lost 2 bases, leaving 6 bases of the junction unmatched. The CDR3 has 15 residues. The CDR3 coding sequence is TGTGCCAGCAGCTTATACACAGGGGCCTCAGATACGCAGTATTTT. Encoded protein: CASSLYTGASDTQYF.

Comments on this clonotype: One base away lies a much larger clone, so this may be a sequencing read error. V and J are TRBV28 and TRBJ2-3; TRBD1 might be the D (5 bases). The CDR3 runs to 15 residues. Germline CDR1 is MDHEN and CDR2 is SYDVKM. The CDR3 nucleotides read TGTGCCAGCAGTACCCGCCAGGGAAATTCAGATGCGCAGTATTTT. It translates to CASSTRQGNSDAQYF.

The J gene is TRBJ1-6, the V gene TRBV27; TRBD1 is a possible D gene (5 bases). V shed 8 bases and J shed 7 bases, with 18 bases lying between them. Germline CDR1 and CDR2: MNHEY and SMNVEV (reference sequence). The CDR3 is 15 amino acids. In nucleotides, the CDR3 is TGTGCCAGCTCATCCCGGGGGATGGGGAATTCACCCCTCCACTTT. Amino acid sequence: CASSSRGMGNSPLHF.

This clonotype was counted between two and nine times. V and J are TRBV5-1 and TRBJ2-7, with D perhaps TRBD1 (6 bases). Trimming removed 1 base at V and 5 bases at J, with 16 bases between. The germline CDR1 and CDR2 sequences are SGHRS and YFSETQ. This CDR3 contains 15 residues. CDR3 DNA sequence: TGCGCCAGCAGCTTGAGGACAGCTGAACCCAACGAGCAGTACTTC. Translating gives CASSLRTAEPNEQYF.

Only a few counts were recorded for this clonotype. The chain couples TRBV9 to TRBJ2-3; TRBD2 aligns across 7 bases. The CDR3 has 17 amino acids. Germline CDR1 SGDLS, CDR2 YYNGEE. V shed 4 bases and J 2 bases; nucleotides not matched to a gene: 13. This CDR3 reads CASSPFPSGAFTDTQYF. CDR3 nucleotides: TGTGCCAGCAGCCCCTTCCCTAGCGGAGCCTTCACAGATACGCAGTATTTT.

This clonotype occurred once. The rearrangement uses TRBV20-1 and TRBJ1-5, with no clear D. Trimming removed 5 bases at V and 0 bases at J, with 8 bases between. CDR3 size: 13 residues. Per the germline V gene, CDR1 is DFQATT and CDR2 is SNEGSKA (reference sequence). The CDR3: CSAHSSSNQPQHF. CDR3 nucleotides: TGCAGTGCTCACTCGTCTAGCAATCAGCCCCAGCATTTT.

The rearrangement links TRBV20-1 to TRBJ2-1; D ambiguous. The CDR3 has 15 amino acids. Germline CDR1 reads DFQATT; CDR2 reads SNEGSKA (reference sequence). Deletions cut 0 bases from V and 0 bases from J, with 9 bases between. The DNA for the CDR3 is TGCAGTGCTAGAGAACCAGGTTTCTCCTACAATGAGCAGTTCTTC. Residues: CSAREPGFSYNEQFF.

J is TRBJ2-5 and V is TRBV25-1; TRBD2 is a possible D gene (5 bases). The end of the DNA aligns better with TRBJ2-7, so the J call may be wrong. The V gene's germline CDR1 is MGHDK and CDR2 SYGVNS. The CDR3 is 14 residues long. CDR3: CASSVQLGGYEQYF. CDR3 nucleotide sequence: TGTGCCAGCAGTGTACAACTAGGAGGCTACGAGCAGTACTTC.